The 30 T cell receptor beta chains below come from one sample, sequenced in a study of blood T cells in healthy people across ages. The second PCR ran roughly 7 to 11 cycles with a sample-barcoded 5' primer and J-beta primers. A single record per CDR3 protein comes from TCRdb applying MiXCR to the 5' RACE reads. The sample has more than 650,000 distinct CDR3 sequences, 22% seen once. Sequencing input: blood. The receptor source for this set is a man aged 65 to 79 in good health.

Comments on this clonotype: Germline is not matched at one junction end, which may reflect a read error. V and J are TRBV18 and TRBJ1-5, with TRBD1 matching over 11 bases. This CDR3 comprises 16 residues. Germline loops: CDR1 KGHSH, CDR2 LQKENI. In DNA form, the CDR3 reads TGTGCCAACTCACCATACGGGACAGGGGGAAATCAGCCCCAGCATTTT. This sequence encodes CANSPYGTGGNQPQHF.

This chain uses TRBV29-1 with TRBJ2-5; 7 bases agree with TRBD1. In germline, CDR1 is SQVTM, CDR2 ANQGSEA. V was pared by 5 bases and J by 3 bases, with 6 bases of the junction left unmatched. The CDR3 is 13 amino acids. DNA of the CDR3: TGCAGCGTTAAGGGGGCGATGAAAGAGACCCAGTACTTC. Translating it yields CSVKGAMKETQYF.

The chain joins TRBV12-3 or TRBV12-4 to TRBJ2-1, with D possibly TRBD2 on 5 matching bases. V was cut by 3 bases and J by 5 bases, with 8 bases left in between. The CDR3 contains 13 residues. CDR3 loop: CASSFRENNEQFF. DNA for the CDR3: TGTGCCAGCAGTTTCCGGGAAAACAATGAGCAGTTCTTC.

The CDR3 here is CASSFWTGPSYEQYF. The CDR3, as DNA: TGCGCCAGCAGCTTCTGGACAGGGCCCTCCTACGAGCAGTACTTC. The chain combines TRBV5-1 with TRBJ2-7; TRBD1 aligns across 8 bases. The trim removed 2 bases at V and 0 bases at J, leaving 4 bases unmatched. The germline V gene encodes CDR1 SGHRS and CDR2 YFSETQ. The CDR3 runs 15 residues.

CDR3 sequence reads: CASSLGTSGGPEQFF. The CDR3 DNA follows: TGCGCCAGCAGCTTAGGGACTAGCGGGGGGCCTGAGCAGTTCTTC. This rearrangement joins TRBV5-1 to TRBJ2-1; 15 positions match TRBD2. The V gene's germline CDR1 is SGHRS and CDR2 YFSETQ. V lost 2 bases, J lost 9 bases, and 3 bases stayed unmatched. CDR3 length: 15 residues.

This sequence joins TRBV2 and TRBJ1-5; TRBD1 aligns across 8 bases. J gave up 5 bases and V 3 bases, and 3 bases lay outside the gene matches. Germline-derived CDR1 and CDR2 are SNHLY and FYNNEI. The CDR3 length is 14 residues. The CDR3 region has the DNA TGTGCCAGCAGTGAGACAGGGGAGGATCAGCCCCAGCATTTT. It encodes CASSETGEDQPQHF.

The gene calls are TRBV29-1 and TRBJ2-3, with D possibly TRBD2 on 5 matching bases. The germline CDR1 and CDR2 sequences are SQVTM and ANQGSEA. Trimming took 8 bases from V and 0 from J, leaving 18 bases between them. The CDR3 totals 15 residues. Written as DNA, the CDR3 is TGCAGCTATTCCGAGCGGCGGGCGAGCACAGATACGCAGTATTTT. Translating it yields CSYSERRASTDTQYF.

The V call is TRBV7-2, the J call TRBJ2-2; 8 positions match TRBD1. Germline V gives CDR1 SGHTA, CDR2 FQGNSA. The CDR3 has 17 residues. The J segment lost 1 base and the V segment lost 7 bases, leaving 11 bases of the junction unmatched. The CDR3 coding sequence is TGTGCCAGCACCGCGGCCACGACAGGGGTGAACACCGGGGAGCTGTTTTTT. It translates to CASTAATTGVNTGELFF.

This clonotype occurred a few times. CDR3 protein: CASSLSSGRTSYNEQFF. The CDR3 DNA sequence: TGTGCCAGCAGCTTAAGTAGCGGGAGAACGTCCTACAATGAGCAGTTCTTC. The J gene is TRBJ2-1, the V gene TRBV7-8; 9 bases match TRBD2. This CDR3 is built from 17 residues. Germline V gene lookup returns CDR1 SGHVS and CDR2 FQNEAQ. V shed 2 bases, J shed 1 base, and the junction held 6 bases outside the gene matches.

The V gene is TRBV5-1, the J gene TRBJ2-5, with D possibly being TRBD1 (6 bases). The CDR3 contains 14 residues. CDR1 and CDR2 (germline): SGHRS, YFSETQ. V gave up 3 bases and J gave up 3 bases, with 12 bases separating them. CDR3 residues: CASSWAGAKETQYF. In DNA, the CDR3 is TGCGCCAGCAGCTGGGCAGGGGCAAAAGAGACCCAGTACTTC.

The chain joins TRBV7-9 to TRBJ1-1, with a possible D match to TRBD1 (5 bases). This CDR3 region has 16 residues. The germline CDR1 and CDR2 sequences are SEHNR and FQNEAQ (reference sequence). Trimming cost V 1 base and J 5 bases, with 17 bases left between them. The DNA for the CDR3 is TGTGCCAGCAGCTTAGAGGGTCGGGGACGGGGAACTGAAGCTTTCTTT. Translating it yields CASSLEGRGRGTEAFF.

The CDR3: CASSVVLADNEQFF. Written as DNA, the CDR3 is TGTGCCAGCAGCGTAGTTCTAGCGGACAATGAGCAGTTCTTC. V and J are TRBV9 and TRBJ2-1; 7 bases are a match to TRBD2. The V segment lost 0 bases and the J segment 5 bases; nucleotides outside the gene matches: 2. The CDR3 runs to 14 residues. The germline gives CDR1 SGDLS, CDR2 YYNGEE.

This clonotype came up many times. The chain is built from TRBV29-1 and TRBJ2-4, with D unclear. CDR1 and CDR2 from the germline V gene are SQVTM and ANQGSEA. Between the trimmed V and J ends, which lost 1 base and 0 bases, there was a span of 4 bases. This CDR3 has 13 residues. CDR3 protein: CSVEGIAKNIQYF. CDR3 DNA sequence: TGCAGCGTTGAAGGGATAGCCAAAAACATTCAGTACTTC.

The chain couples TRBV5-1 to TRBJ1-2; D is ambiguous. Trimming removed 3 bases at V and 8 bases at J, with 17 bases between. The germline V gene has CDR1 SGHRS and CDR2 YFSETQ. This CDR3 comprises 14 residues. CDR3 amino acids: CASSSGDRLYGYTF. DNA of the CDR3: TGCGCCAGCAGCTCGGGCGACCGACTCTACGGCTACACCTTC.

The chain couples TRBV7-9 to TRBJ1-2; the D is unclear. Germline loops: CDR1 SEHNR, CDR2 FQNEAQ (reference sequence). The CDR3 has 16 amino acids. Trimming stripped 5 bases from V and 5 bases from J, with 21 bases between. This CDR3 is CASSLERLPGAYGYTF. DNA of the CDR3: TGTGCCAGCAGCCTAGAGAGGTTGCCAGGAGCTTATGGCTACACCTTC.

The V and J genes are TRBV24-1 and TRBJ2-5; D is ambiguous. The end of the DNA fits TRBJ2-1 better, so the J call may be wrong. CDR3 length: 13 residues. Looked up from germline, CDR1 is KGHDR and CDR2 is SFDVKD. The DNA for the CDR3 is TGTGCCACCAGTCACGACATCAAGGGTGAGCAGTTCTTC. It translates to CATSHDIKGEQFF.

This clonotype was seen repeatedly, ten times or more. The chain employs TRBV6-5 and TRBJ2-1; 7 nucleotides align to TRBD1. The germline V gene encodes CDR1 MNHEY and CDR2 SVGAGI. V was clipped by 6 bases and J by 3 bases; unmatched bases: 11. The CDR3 length is 16 residues. In DNA form, the CDR3 reads TGTGCCAGCAGGGGGGATTTCGGGACAGTCTACAATGAGCAGTTCTTC. Residues: CASRGDFGTVYNEQFF.

The rearrangement uses TRBV7-9 and TRBJ2-2; D is unclear. V gave up 5 bases and J gave up 4 bases, with 8 bases separating them. The CDR3 length is 13 residues. The germline gives CDR1 SEHNR, CDR2 FQNEAQ (reference sequence). The CDR3 nucleotides read TGTGCCAGCAGCGCACCCCTCACCGGGGAGCTGTTTTTT. This translates into CASSAPLTGELFF.

The chain couples TRBV11-3 to TRBJ2-3, with D possibly matching TRBD1 (5 bases). Germline V gives CDR1 SGHNT, CDR2 YENEEA. This CDR3 region has 15 residues. V was cut by 2 bases and J by 0 bases, with 9 bases left in between. The CDR3, as DNA: TGTGCCAGCAGCTTATGGACAACTAGCACAGATACGCAGTATTTT. Its protein is CASSLWTTSTDTQYF.

This clonotype was counted only a few times. The chain combines TRBV20-1 with TRBJ2-5, with D unclear. The end of the DNA is better explained by TRBJ2-7, so the J call may be wrong. The CDR3 has 12 amino acids. The germline V gene encodes CDR1 DFQATT and CDR2 SNEGSKA (reference sequence). CDR3 nucleotides: TGCAGTGCTAGACCCGGAACCTACGAGCAGTACTTC. Translation gives CSARPGTYEQYF.

The rearrangement uses TRBV11-3 and TRBJ2-1; D ambiguous. CDR3 size: 12 residues. The V end lost 5 bases, the J end lost 4 bases, and 6 bases lay between the germline ends. Germline CDR1 reads SGHNT; CDR2 reads YENEEA. CDR3 sequence reads: CASSLQYNEQFF. The DNA of the CDR3 is TGTGCCAGCAGCCTTCAATACAATGAGCAGTTCTTC.

Remarks on this clonotype: A clone one base away is much larger, so this may be a read error. This chain uses TRBV10-2 with TRBJ2-7; no clear D gene. CDR1 is WSHSY, CDR2 SAAADI, per germline. The CDR3 is 15 amino acids. In nucleotides, the CDR3 is TGCGCCAGCAGTTCAGAGACGACGAGCTCCTACGGGCAGTACTTC. It specifies CASSSETTSSYGQYF.

This clonotype was counted between two and nine times. The chain is built from TRBV6-6 and TRBJ1-1, with D maybe TRBD1 (5 bases). Looked up from germline, CDR1 is MNHNY and CDR2 is SVGAGI (reference sequence). Trimming removed 4 bases at V and 4 bases at J, with 13 bases between. The CDR3 extends over 14 amino acids. CDR3 sequence (DNA): TGTGCCAGCAGTTGGGGTTCAGGGAGCACTGAAGCTTTCTTT. Translated, it gives CASSWGSGSTEAFF.

Only a few counts were recorded for this clonotype. This chain uses TRBV29-1 with TRBJ2-3, with TRBD2 matching over 7 bases. The CDR3 covers 14 residues. V gave up 8 bases and J gave up 2 bases; unmatched junction bases: 10. The germline V gene encodes CDR1 SQVTM and CDR2 ANQGSEA. This chain's CDR3 is CSIAPGGNTDTQYF. In DNA form, the CDR3 reads TGCAGCATTGCCCCGGGGGGAAACACAGATACGCAGTATTTT.

The V call is TRBV20-1, the J call TRBJ2-3, with TRBD2 matching over 10 bases. Looked up from germline, CDR1 is DFQATT and CDR2 is SNEGSKA (reference sequence). V shed 6 bases, J shed 3 bases, and the junction held 15 bases outside the gene matches. The CDR3 has 17 amino acids. The CDR3 here is CSADSGGASSRTDTQYF. The CDR3 coding sequence is TGCAGTGCAGACAGCGGGGGGGCTTCCTCTCGAACAGATACGCAGTATTTT.

This clonotype was recorded a few times. The chain uses TRBV7-2 and TRBJ1-2, with 9 bases fitting TRBD1. Germline CDR1 SGHTA, CDR2 FQGNSA. CDR3 size: 14 residues. V was pared by 4 bases and J by 8 bases, with 8 bases of the junction left unmatched. CDR3 nucleotides: TGTGCCAGCAGCTCCGGGGGGACAGGGAGAGGCTACACCTTC. Translating gives CASSSGGTGRGYTF.

Many counts were recorded for this clonotype. The chain employs TRBV7-2 and TRBJ2-3; tentative D call: TRBD2 (6 bases). Deletions cut 1 base from V and 7 bases from J, with 15 bases between. Germline CDR1 and CDR2: SGHTA and FQGNSA. This CDR3 spans 15 amino acids. The CDR3 is CASSLGGSGDNTQYF. The CDR3 coding sequence is TGTGCCAGCAGCTTAGGGGGGTCGGGAGACAATACGCAGTATTTT.

This clonotype was detected a few times. The rearrangement uses TRBV12-3 or TRBV12-4 and TRBJ2-5; 7 bases line up with TRBD1. V shed 3 bases, J shed 1 base, and the junction held 11 bases outside the gene matches. CDR3 size: 17 residues. The CDR3, as DNA: TGTGCCAGCAGTTTTGAAGGGGGCGGTAAGGTCCAAGAGACCCAGTACTTC. This translates into CASSFEGGGKVQETQYF.

This sequence joins TRBV7-9 and TRBJ2-5; TRBD1 is a possible D gene (8 bases). V lost 2 bases to trimming and J lost 2 bases, with 15 bases between them. Per the germline V gene, CDR1 is SEHNR and CDR2 is FQNEAQ (reference sequence). The CDR3 spans 16 residues. This CDR3 is CASSLSYRGGQETQYF. The DNA for the CDR3 is TGTGCCAGCAGCTTATCATACAGGGGGGGGCAAGAGACCCAGTACTTC.

The sample holds many counts of this clonotype. The V gene is TRBV12-3 or TRBV12-4, the J gene TRBJ2-7, with 8 bases that match TRBD2. Unmatched junction bases numbered 7, after V lost 5 bases and J lost 1 base. The CDR3 consists of 15 residues. The CDR3 nucleotides are TGTGCCAGCAGTCCGGGAGGGACGGGATCCTACGAGCAGTACTTC. Encoded protein: CASSPGGTGSYEQYF.